A single sample gave rise to the 22 T cell receptor beta chains below, sequenced in a study of blood T cell repertoires in COVID-19. Some clones are missing from TCRdb's copy, which holds only in-frame ones; the method was immunoSEQ multiplex PCR. The table has about 250,000 clones, roughly 88% seen once; the top ten hold under 3.5%. Sequences were obtained from peripheral blood. The receptors here all came from a woman between 25 and 40 years old with active or convalescent COVID-19.

The chain is built from TRBV12-3 or TRBV12-4 and TRBJ1-1, with TRBD1 as a possible D gene (5 bases). The CDR3 runs to 12 residues. V was clipped by 7 bases and J by 10 bases, with 16 bases between them. The CDR3 is CASTPDGGGAFF. The CDR3 region has the DNA TGTGCCAGCACCCCGGACGGGGGGGGAGCTTTCTTT.

The chain recombines TRBV3-1 (or the pseudogene TRBV3-2) with TRBJ2-5; a weak D match, TRBD2 (5 bases). This CDR3 spans 12 amino acids. V was trimmed by 0 bases and J by 7 bases, leaving 6 bases between them. CDR1 LGHDT and CDR2 YNNKEL come from the germline V gene (reference sequence). The CDR3 loop is CASSQDEGTQYF. The CDR3 nucleotides read TGTGCCAGCAGCCAAGACGAGGGGACCCAGTACTTC.

The chain uses TRBV7-2 and TRBJ1-3; D possibly corresponds to TRBD1 (5 bases). The germline gives CDR1 SGHTA, CDR2 FQGNSA. V gave up 1 base and J gave up 2 bases, with 6 bases separating them. The CDR3 totals 14 residues. In DNA, the CDR3 is TGTGCCAGCAGCTTAGGGGGGGCTGGAAACACCATATATTTT. Its protein is CASSLGGAGNTIYF.

V and J are TRBV30 and TRBJ1-1, with 7 positions matching TRBD1. The CDR3 is 16 residues long. The V and J ends lost 3 bases and 0 bases, in that order; junction bases with no gene match: 10. In germline, CDR1 is GTSNPN, CDR2 SVGIG (reference sequence). This chain's CDR3 is CAWSQLGDRLNTEAFF. The DNA for the CDR3 is TGTGCCTGGAGCCAACTGGGGGACAGACTGAACACTGAAGCTTTCTTT.

This chain uses TRBV29-1 with TRBJ1-2; no firm D call. Germline V gene lookup returns CDR1 SQVTM and CDR2 ANQGSEA. Deletions cut 5 bases from V and 8 bases from J, with 15 bases between. This CDR3 has 12 residues. CDR3 in amino acids: CSVSSPPGGYTF. In DNA form, the CDR3 reads TGCAGCGTTTCCAGTCCACCCGGGGGCTACACCTTC.

The rearrangement links TRBV30 to TRBJ2-3, with 13 nucleotides matching TRBD2. The CDR3 is 15 residues long. Trimming removed 2 bases from V and 6 bases from J; junction bases left unmatched: 5. Germline lookup yields CDR1 GTSNPN and CDR2 SVGIG (reference sequence). CDR3 residues: CAWSPGLAGRDTQYF. In DNA form, the CDR3 reads TGTGCCTGGAGTCCGGGACTAGCGGGGCGCGATACGCAGTATTTT.

This chain uses TRBV4-3 with TRBJ2-3; D not resolved. The CDR3 spans 13 residues. The germline V and J ends were trimmed by 5 bases and 1 base, with 7 bases remaining between them. From germline, CDR1 is LGHNA and CDR2 YSLEER. CDR3 sequence: CASSARGTDTQYF. Written as DNA, the CDR3 is TGCGCCAGCAGCGCCCGAGGCACAGATACGCAGTATTTT.

This chain connects TRBV30 to TRBJ1-2, with D perhaps matching TRBD1 (6 bases). The CDR3 runs 13 residues. Trimming took 0 bases from V and 3 from J, leaving 8 bases between them. From germline, CDR1 is GTSNPN and CDR2 SVGIG (reference sequence). For the CDR3, the DNA is TGTGCCTGGAGTGTACGACAGGACTATGGCTACACCTTC. Encoded protein: CAWSVRQDYGYTF.

This clone was seen more than once but under ten times. The DNA for the CDR3 is TGTGCCAGCAGCGGAACAGGGTGGCTATACTATGGCTACACCTTC. It specifies CASSGTGWLYYGYTF. The V gene is TRBV11-2, the J gene TRBJ1-2; weak D call: TRBD1 (6 bases). The germline V gene has CDR1 SGHAT and CDR2 FQNNGV. The CDR3 has 15 amino acids. The V and J ends lost 5 bases and 3 bases respectively, with 16 bases between them.

This chain uses TRBV7-9 with TRBJ2-1, with D perhaps TRBD2 (5 bases). Germline values: CDR1 SEHNR, CDR2 FQNEAQ (reference sequence). Trimming removed 1 base from V and 3 bases from J, with 10 bases in between. This CDR3 contains 15 residues. The CDR3 loop is CASSLVLAGYNEQFF. The CDR3 region has the DNA TGTGCCAGCAGCTTAGTTCTAGCAGGCTACAATGAGCAGTTCTTC.

The chain couples TRBV28 to TRBJ2-7; 7 nucleotides line up with TRBD1. Germline V gene sequence: CDR1 MDHEN, CDR2 SYDVKM. The trim removed 5 bases at V and 3 bases at J, leaving 7 bases unmatched. This CDR3 contains 14 residues. The CDR3 sequence: CASSTQNRGYEQYF. DNA of the CDR3: TGTGCCAGCAGTACACAGAACAGGGGCTACGAGCAGTACTTC.

The chain uses TRBV13 and TRBJ1-3; 8 bases agree with TRBD1. V gave up 5 bases and J gave up 0 bases; unmatched junction bases: 21. CDR3 length equals 21 residues. Germline assignment: CDR1 PRHDT and CDR2 FYEKMQ (reference sequence). The CDR3 sequence is CASSLVADRDQKNHSGNTIYF. CDR3 coding DNA: TGTGCCAGCAGCCTAGTAGCGGACAGGGACCAGAAAAACCACTCTGGAAACACCATATATTTT.

This chain uses TRBV6-4 with TRBJ1-2; D remains ambiguous. The CDR3 length is 15 residues. From germline, CDR1 is MRHNA and CDR2 SNTAGT. V lost 5 bases and J 6 bases, leaving 19 bases between the germline ends. The CDR3 bases are TGTGCCAGCAGTTGGGCGGGAGCGTCCTCCGATGGCTACACCTTC. Amino acids: CASSWAGASSDGYTF.

V gene TRBV3-1 (or the pseudogene TRBV3-2) combines with J gene TRBJ2-3; 8 positions agree with TRBD2. This CDR3 region has 14 residues. Germline V lookup: CDR1 LGHDT, CDR2 YNNKEL (reference sequence). Unmatched junction bases numbered 3, after V lost 3 bases and J lost 4 bases. In DNA, the CDR3 is TGTGCCAGCAGCCAGACGGGGGGGGCAGATACGCAGTATTTT. Protein sequence: CASSQTGGADTQYF.

J is TRBJ2-7 and V is TRBV9; 7 bases are a match to TRBD1. Trimming cost V 0 bases and J 4 bases; bases outside gene matches: 10. The CDR3 loop spans 16 amino acids. Germline CDR1 is SGDLS and CDR2 is YYNGEE. CDR3 bases: TGTGCCAGCAGCGTAGGGACAGGTTGGCTTTCTTACGAGCAGTACTTC. Its protein product is CASSVGTGWLSYEQYF.

This chain uses TRBV4-1 with TRBJ1-1, with TRBD1 as a possible D gene (5 bases). The germline CDR1 and CDR2 sequences are MGHRA and YSYEKL. Trimming stripped 5 bases from V and 0 bases from J, with 13 bases between. The CDR3 sequence is 15 residues long. This chain's CDR3 is CASSTRDFMNTEAFF. In DNA form, the CDR3 reads TGCGCCAGCAGCACCCGGGACTTTATGAACACTGAAGCTTTCTTT.

The chain couples TRBV19 to TRBJ1-1; D possibly corresponds to TRBD1 (5 bases). CDR1 and CDR2 from the germline V gene are LNHDA and SQIVND (reference sequence). Trimming shortened V by 6 bases and J by 3 bases, and 11 bases separated the two germline ends. The CDR3 sequence is 13 residues long. CDR3 amino acids: CASSTGTYTEAFF. DNA of the CDR3: TGTGCCAGTAGCACGGGGACTTACACTGAAGCTTTCTTT.

V is TRBV2 and J is TRBJ2-7, with TRBD1 matching 8 bases. The V gene's germline CDR1 is SNHLY and CDR2 FYNNEI. The J segment lost 4 bases and the V segment lost 4 bases, leaving 9 bases of the junction unmatched. The CDR3 runs to 15 residues. CDR3 sequence: CASSASGTGFYEQYF. In DNA, the CDR3 is TGTGCCAGCAGTGCTTCCGGGACAGGATTTTACGAGCAGTACTTC.

The rearrangement joins TRBV21-1 to TRBJ2-3; TRBD2, the D gene given by the table, was not confirmed from the DNA. TRBV21-1 is a pseudogene segment. The length of the CDR3 is 23 residues. CDR3 bases: TGTGCCAGCAGCAAAGGCCGTCGGGCTGAGTGTAAGCGGGGGCGGGTTGGCACAGATACGCAGTATTTT. It specifies CASSKGRRAECKRGRVGTDTQYF.

This clone occurred a few times. The chain has TRBV27 and TRBJ2-1; weak D call: TRBD1 (5 bases). Per germline, CDR1 MNHEY and CDR2 SMNVEV (reference sequence). Trimming took 3 bases from V and 6 from J, leaving 18 bases between them. The CDR3 runs to 16 residues. The CDR3 sequence: CASSLRSRERGNEQFF. The CDR3 nucleotides read TGTGCCAGCAGTTTGCGCAGCAGGGAAAGAGGCAATGAGCAGTTCTTC.

About this clone itself: The same CDR3 arises from other DNA sequences in this sample as well. This chain links TRBV18 with TRBJ2-5, with D possibly TRBD1 on 5 matching bases. The germline V gene encodes CDR1 KGHSH and CDR2 LQKENI. The CDR3 is 13 residues long. Deletions cut 2 bases from V and 1 base from J, with 5 bases between. Here the CDR3 DNA reads TGTGCCAGCTCACCAGGGGCCCAAGAGACCCAGTACTTC. Translation gives CASSPGAQETQYF.

The V call is TRBV10-3, the J call TRBJ1-2, with TRBD1 matching over 8 bases. J gave up 1 base and V 3 bases, and 1 base lay outside the gene matches. There are 14 residues in the CDR3. Germline CDR1 ENHRY, CDR2 SYGVKD. DNA of the CDR3: TGTGCCATCAGTGAACAGGGGGTTAACTATGGCTACACCTTC. Translation gives CAISEQGVNYGYTF.